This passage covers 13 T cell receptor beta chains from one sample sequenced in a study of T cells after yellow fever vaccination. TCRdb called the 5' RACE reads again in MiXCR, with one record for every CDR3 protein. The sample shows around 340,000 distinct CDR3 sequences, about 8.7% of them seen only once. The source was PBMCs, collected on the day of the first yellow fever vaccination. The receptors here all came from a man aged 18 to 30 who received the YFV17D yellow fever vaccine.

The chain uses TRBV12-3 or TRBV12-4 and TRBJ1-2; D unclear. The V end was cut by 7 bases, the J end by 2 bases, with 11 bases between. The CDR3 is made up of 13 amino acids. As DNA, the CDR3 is TGTGCCAGCACCTCATTGGGGAACTATGGCTACACCTTC. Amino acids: CASTSLGNYGYTF.

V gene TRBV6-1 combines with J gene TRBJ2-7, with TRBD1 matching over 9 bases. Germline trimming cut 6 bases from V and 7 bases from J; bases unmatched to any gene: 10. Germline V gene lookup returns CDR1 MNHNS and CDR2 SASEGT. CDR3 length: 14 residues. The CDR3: CASRTGGAGGEQYF. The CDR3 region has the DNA TGTGCCAGCAGAACAGGGGGCGCGGGCGGTGAGCAGTACTTC.

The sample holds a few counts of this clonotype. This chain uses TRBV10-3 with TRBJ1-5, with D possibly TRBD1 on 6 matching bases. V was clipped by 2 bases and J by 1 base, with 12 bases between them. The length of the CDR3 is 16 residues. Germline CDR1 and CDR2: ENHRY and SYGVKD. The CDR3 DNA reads TGTGCCATCAGTGAGGGGGGCATGTGGAGCAATCAGCCCCAGCATTTT. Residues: CAISEGGMWSNQPQHF.

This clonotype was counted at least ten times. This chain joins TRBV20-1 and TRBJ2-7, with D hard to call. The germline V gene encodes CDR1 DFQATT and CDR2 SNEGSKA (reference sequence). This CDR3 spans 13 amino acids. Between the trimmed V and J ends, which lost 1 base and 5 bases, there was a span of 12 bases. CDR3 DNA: TGCAGTGCTAGAGGACCACTGGGTAACGAGCAGTACGTC. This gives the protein CSARGPLGNEQYV.

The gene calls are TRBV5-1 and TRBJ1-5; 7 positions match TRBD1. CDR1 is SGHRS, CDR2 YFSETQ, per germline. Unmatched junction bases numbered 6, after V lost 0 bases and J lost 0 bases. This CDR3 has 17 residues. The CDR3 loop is CASSLEGGPLSNQPQHF. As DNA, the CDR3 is TGCGCCAGCAGCTTGGAAGGGGGCCCACTTAGCAATCAGCCCCAGCATTTT.

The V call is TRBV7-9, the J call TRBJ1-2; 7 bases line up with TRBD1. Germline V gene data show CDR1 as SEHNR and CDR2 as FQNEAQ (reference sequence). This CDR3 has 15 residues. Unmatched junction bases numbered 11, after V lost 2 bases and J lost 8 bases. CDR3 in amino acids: CASSLSLLAGGGYTF. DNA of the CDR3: TGTGCCAGCAGCTTATCATTGTTGGCAGGGGGAGGCTACACCTTC.

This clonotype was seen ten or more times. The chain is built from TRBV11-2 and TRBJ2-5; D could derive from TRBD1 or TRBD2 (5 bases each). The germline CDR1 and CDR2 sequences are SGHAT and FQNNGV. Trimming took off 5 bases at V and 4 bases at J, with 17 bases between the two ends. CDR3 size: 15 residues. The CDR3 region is CASSPGVGQGETQYF. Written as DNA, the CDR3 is TGTGCCAGCAGCCCCGGGGTGGGGCAGGGAGAGACCCAGTACTTC.

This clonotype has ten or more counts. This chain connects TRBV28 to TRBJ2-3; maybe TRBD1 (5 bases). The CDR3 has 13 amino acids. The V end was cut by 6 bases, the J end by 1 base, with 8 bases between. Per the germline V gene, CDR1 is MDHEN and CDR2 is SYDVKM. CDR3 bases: TGTGCCAGCAGCAGGGATGGCACAGATACGCAGTATTTT. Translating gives CASSRDGTDTQYF.

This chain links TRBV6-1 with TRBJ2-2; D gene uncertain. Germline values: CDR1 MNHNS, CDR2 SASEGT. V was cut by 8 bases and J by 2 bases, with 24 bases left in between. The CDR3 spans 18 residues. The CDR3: CASASGKAQARNTGELFF. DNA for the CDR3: TGTGCCAGCGCATCAGGAAAGGCCCAAGCGAGAAACACCGGGGAGCTGTTTTTT.

The CDR3 spells CASSLVGGATYNEQFF. The CDR3 DNA sequence: TGTGCCAGCAGCTTAGTGGGCGGGGCCACCTACAATGAGCAGTTCTTC. The chain recombines TRBV7-2 with TRBJ2-1, with D perhaps matching TRBD2 (6 bases). V shed 1 base and J shed 2 bases, with 12 bases lying between them. This CDR3 contains 16 residues. Germline CDR1 reads SGHTA; CDR2 reads FQGNSA.

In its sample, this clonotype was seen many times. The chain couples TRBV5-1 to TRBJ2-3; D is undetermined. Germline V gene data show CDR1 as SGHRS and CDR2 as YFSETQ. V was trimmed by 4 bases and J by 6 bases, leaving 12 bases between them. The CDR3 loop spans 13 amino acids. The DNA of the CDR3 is TGCGCCAGCAGCCCTATAGTACGGGATACGCAGTATTTT. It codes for CASSPIVRDTQYF.

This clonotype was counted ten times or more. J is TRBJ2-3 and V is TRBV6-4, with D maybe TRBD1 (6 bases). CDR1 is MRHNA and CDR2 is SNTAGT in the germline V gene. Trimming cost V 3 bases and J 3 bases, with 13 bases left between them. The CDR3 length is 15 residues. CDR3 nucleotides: TGTGCCAGCAGTGAAACCAGGGGTGGGACAGATACGCAGTATTTT. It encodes CASSETRGGTDTQYF.

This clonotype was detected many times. CDR3 in amino acids: CATFSRSGAYKNIQYF. The CDR3, as DNA: TGTGCCACTTTCTCGAGGTCCGGGGCCTACAAAAACATTCAGTACTTC. This sequence joins TRBV7-3 and TRBJ2-4, with D perhaps TRBD1 or TRBD2 (5 bases each). The CDR3 runs to 16 residues. Looked up from germline, CDR1 is SGHTA and CDR2 is FQGTGA. Trimming shortened V by 10 bases and J by 3 bases, and 22 bases separated the two germline ends. The whole variable domain, remainder taken from reference TRBV7-3 and TRBJ2-4, is GAGVSQTPSNKVTEKGKYVELRCDPISGHTALYWYRQSLGQGPEFLIYFQGTGAADDSGLPNDRFFAVRPEGSVSTLKIQRTERGDSAVYLCATFSRSGAYKNIQYFGAGTRLSVL.